This entry lists 23 T cell receptor beta chains sequenced from one sample in a study of T cells in Graves' hyperthyroidism and ophthalmopathy. The CDR3 regions of TCR beta were amplified from RNA transcripts. Using the HTBI primer set, a first-round RT-PCR was run on the TCR CDR3. From the multiplex PCR reads, TCRdb called clonotypes with MiXCR, one entry per CDR3 protein. This table holds some 500,000 distinct CDR3 sequences, approximately 25% found once. Sequenced sample: blood. These receptors were taken from a woman aged 30 to 39 with Graves' ophthalmopathy.

There are many counts of this clonotype. This chain uses TRBV7-2 with TRBJ1-2; possible D gene TRBD1, 5 bases. Germline V CDR1 and CDR2: SGHTA, FQGNSA. The CDR3 has 13 residues. V was trimmed by 2 bases and J by 7 bases, leaving 11 bases between them. CDR3 amino acids: CASSLMGEGGYTF. CDR3 coding DNA: TGTGCCAGCAGCTTAATGGGGGAGGGTGGCTACACCTTC. The whole variable domain, remainder taken from reference TRBV7-2 and TRBJ1-2, is GAGVSQSPSNKVTEKGKDVELRCDPISGHTALYWYRQSLGQGLEFLIYFQGNSAPDKSGLPSDRFSAERTGGSVSTLTIQRTQQEDSAVYLCASSLMGEGGYTFGSGTRLTVV.

The J gene is TRBJ2-5, the V gene TRBV7-8, with 9 bases aligning to TRBD1. V was pared by 5 bases and J by 5 bases, with 12 bases of the junction left unmatched. Germline-derived CDR1 and CDR2 are SGHVS and FQNEAQ. The CDR3 has 16 amino acids. The CDR3 nucleotides read TGTGCCAGCAGCCCAAGTACAGGGGGCTTGGGGGAGACCCAGTACTTC. It codes for CASSPSTGGLGETQYF.

The chain employs TRBV18 and TRBJ1-1; no clear D. The V and J ends lost 1 base and 2 bases respectively, with 11 bases between them. This CDR3 has 15 residues. Germline CDR1 and CDR2: KGHSH and LQKENI. DNA for the CDR3: TGTGCCAGCTCACCACTCGAGGGAATCAACACTGAAGCTTTCTTT. The encoded protein is CASSPLEGINTEAFF.

This clonotype came up many times. J is TRBJ2-7 and V is TRBV10-3; the D is unclear. V gave up 3 bases and J gave up 3 bases, with 3 bases separating them. The CDR3 sequence is 11 residues long. Germline lookup yields CDR1 ENHRY and CDR2 SYGVKD. As DNA, the CDR3 is TGTGCCATCAGTGACAGCTACGAGCAGTACTTC. Its protein product is CAISDSYEQYF.

A remark on this clonotype: One end of the junction fails to match germline, which may point to a read error. The V and J genes are TRBV2 and TRBJ2-7; D might be TRBD1 or TRBD2, each matching 6 bases. Germline-derived CDR1 and CDR2 are SNHLY and FYNNEI. The CDR3 is made up of 13 amino acids. The CDR3 protein is CASSSRGEYGQYF. The CDR3 bases are TGTGCCAGCAGTTCAAGGGGGGAGTACGGGCAGTACTTC.

This clonotype appeared many times. The chain uses TRBV5-1 and TRBJ1-1, with a possible D match to TRBD1 (6 bases). Trimming removed 0 bases at V and 4 bases at J, with 16 bases between. The V gene's germline CDR1 is SGHRS and CDR2 YFSETQ. This CDR3 comprises 16 residues. In DNA form, the CDR3 reads TGCGCCAGCAGCTTGGATCCGACAGGTATGGGCACTGAAGCTTTCTTT. Translation gives CASSLDPTGMGTEAFF. Full variable domain (rest looked up from reference TRBV5-1 and TRBJ1-1): KAGVTQTPRYLIKTRGQQVTLSCSPISGHRSVSWYQQTPGQGLQFLFEYFSETQRNKGNFPGRFSGRQFSNSRSEMNVSTLELGDSALYLCASSLDPTGMGTEAFFGQGTRLTVV.

The chain combines TRBV3-1 with TRBJ2-7; D unresolved. The CDR3 totals 14 residues. Trimming removed 8 bases at V and 2 bases at J, with 16 bases between. CDR1 LGHDT and CDR2 YNNKEL come from the germline V gene (reference sequence). The DNA for the CDR3 is TGTGCCAGCTCTAGTTACAGACGGACCTACGAGCAGTACTTC. It translates to CASSSYRRTYEQYF.

This clonotype was found many times. V is TRBV28 and J is TRBJ2-7; 10 bases fit TRBD1. The CDR3 loop spans 15 amino acids. V was pared by 8 bases and J by 3 bases, with 10 bases of the junction left unmatched. The germline V gene encodes CDR1 MDHEN and CDR2 SYDVKM. The CDR3 reads CASSPPGTGDYEQYF. As DNA, the CDR3 is TGTGCCAGCTCACCACCGGGGACAGGGGACTACGAGCAGTACTTC.

The chain uses TRBV11-1 and TRBJ1-1, with D uncertain. The length of the CDR3 is 11 residues. CDR1 and CDR2 from the germline V gene are SGHAT and FQDESV (reference sequence). The ends were cut back, 6 bases at V and 8 bases at J, with 10 bases in the middle. CDR3 region: CASSSTIEAFF. CDR3 in DNA: TGTGCCAGCAGTTCGACGATAGAAGCTTTCTTT.

The V gene is TRBV6-1, the J gene TRBJ1-2; D possibly corresponds to TRBD1 (5 bases). The CDR3 runs 15 residues. Germline V gives CDR1 MNHNS, CDR2 SASEGT. V was pared by 7 bases and J by 4 bases, with 19 bases between. CDR3 nucleotides: TGTGCCAGCATCGATATAGGCGGGACTGCCTATGGCTACACCTTC. As protein: CASIDIGGTAYGYTF.

This clonotype was seen at least ten times. The V and J genes are TRBV9 and TRBJ2-7; 7 bases line up with TRBD1. Germline lookup yields CDR1 SGDLS and CDR2 YYNGEE. The CDR3 totals 14 residues. V lost 4 bases and J lost 6; bases outside the gene matches: 10. The CDR3 spells CASSIRDRDSEQYF. CDR3 nucleotide sequence: TGTGCCAGCAGCATTCGTGACAGGGATTCCGAGCAGTACTTC. Together with reference TRBV9 and TRBJ2-7, the CDR3 gives the full variable domain: DSGVTQTPKHLITATGQRVTLRCSPRSGDLSVYWYQQSLDQGLQFLIQYYNGEERAKGNILERFSAQQFPDLHSELNLSSLELGDSALYFCASSIRDRDSEQYFGPGTRLTVT.

The chain is built from TRBV19 and TRBJ2-7, with 7 bases identical to TRBD2. V trimming: 6 bases; J trimming: 5 bases; junction bases outside the gene matches: 10. CDR1 LNHDA and CDR2 SQIVND come from the germline V gene (reference sequence). The length of the CDR3 is 14 residues. CDR3 residues: CASSLTGSGNEQYF. For the CDR3, the DNA is TGTGCCAGTAGCTTGACTGGGAGCGGGAACGAGCAGTACTTC.

This clonotype was recorded at least ten times. This sequence joins TRBV3-1 and TRBJ2-5; D is perhaps TRBD2 (5 bases). V shed 2 bases and J shed 1 base, with 8 bases lying between them. The CDR3 loop spans 14 amino acids. Germline V gives CDR1 LGHDT, CDR2 YNNKEL (reference sequence). CDR3 nucleotides: TGTGCCAGCAGCCAACGGACTTTCCAAGAGACCCAGTACTTC. Its translation is CASSQRTFQETQYF.

This clonotype was recorded at least ten times. The rearrangement joins TRBV20-1 to TRBJ2-5, with 8 nucleotides matching TRBD1. This CDR3 spans 13 amino acids. The germline CDR1 and CDR2 sequences are DFQATT and SNEGSKA (reference sequence). The junction had 6 bases not matched to a gene; V was cut back by 5 bases and J by 4 bases. In DNA form, the CDR3 reads TGCAGTGCTTCCGACAGGGGAGGAGAGACCCAGTACTTC. Its protein product is CSASDRGGETQYF.

In this sample, this clonotype turned up many times. V is TRBV20-1 and J is TRBJ2-7; a possible D gene is TRBD2 (6 bases). The CDR3 length is 13 residues. The germline V gene encodes CDR1 DFQATT and CDR2 SNEGSKA (reference sequence). Trimming left V 5 bases short and J 0 bases short, with 11 bases between. CDR3 DNA sequence: TGCAGTGCTTCAGCGGGTAGCTCCTACGAGCAGTACTTC. Amino acid sequence: CSASAGSSYEQYF.

CDR3 in DNA: TGTGCCAGTGGACAGGCCCCGAACACCGGGGAGCTGTTTTTT. The encoded protein is CASGQAPNTGELFF. The chain combines TRBV19 with TRBJ2-2; the match to TRBD1 covers 7 bases. Losses at the gene ends were 8 bases for V and 0 bases for J; bases not matched to a gene: 3. Germline values: CDR1 LNHDA, CDR2 SQIVND (reference sequence). The CDR3 has 14 residues.

In this sample, this clonotype turned up many times. This chain joins TRBV9 and TRBJ2-7; 7 nucleotides match TRBD1. After removal of 3 bases from V and 2 bases from J, the junction contained 5 bases not matched to a gene. CDR3 length equals 14 residues. Germline lookup yields CDR1 SGDLS and CDR2 YYNGEE. The CDR3 coding sequence is TGTGCCAGCAGCGCAACCGACAGGGCCTACGAGCAGTACTTC. Protein: CASSATDRAYEQYF.

This clonotype was observed at least ten times. V gene TRBV19 combines with J gene TRBJ1-1; TRBD1 might be the D (6 bases). The CDR3 contains 16 residues. Looked up from germline, CDR1 is LNHDA and CDR2 is SQIVND (reference sequence). V was clipped by 9 bases and J by 0 bases, with 20 bases between them. The CDR3 nucleotides are TGTGCCAGCTACAGGGCCTCGGACAGAATGAACACTGAAGCTTTCTTT. Amino acid sequence: CASYRASDRMNTEAFF.

In its sample, this clonotype was seen many times. This chain links TRBV28 with TRBJ1-1, with D uncertain. Germline-derived CDR1 and CDR2 are MDHEN and SYDVKM. The CDR3 has 12 amino acids. V lost 6 bases and J lost 0, with 5 bases in between. CDR3 region: CASRGLNTEAFF. For the CDR3, the DNA is TGTGCCAGCAGGGGGTTGAACACTGAAGCTTTCTTT.

The gene calls are TRBV28 and TRBJ2-7, with a tentative D call TRBD2 (5 bases). CDR1 is MDHEN, CDR2 SYDVKM, per germline. This CDR3 region has 14 residues. V gave up 3 bases and J gave up 3 bases, with 12 bases separating them. DNA for the CDR3: TGTGCCAGCAGTTTGCCCGGACTGAACTACGAGCAGTACTTC. Its protein product is CASSLPGLNYEQYF.

Here the CDR3 DNA reads TGCGCCAGCAGCTTGGACGGGACAGGGGGTAATCAGCCCCAGCATTTT. Translated, it gives CASSLDGTGGNQPQHF. The chain has TRBV5-1 and TRBJ1-5; 11 nucleotides line up with TRBD1. J lost 4 bases, V lost 0 bases, and 3 bases had no gene match. CDR1 and CDR2 from the germline V gene are SGHRS and YFSETQ. This CDR3 contains 16 residues.

This clonotype was seen at least ten times. The chain carries TRBV10-2 and TRBJ1-6; TRBD1 matches 10 bases. The V gene end was trimmed by 10 bases and the J gene end by 4 bases; junction bases not matched to a gene: 4. Germline CDR1 and CDR2: WSHSY and SAAADI. This CDR3 has 14 amino acids. The chain's CDR3 is CATKGQGYNSPLHF. The DNA of the CDR3 is TGCGCCACTAAGGGACAGGGGTATAATTCACCCCTCCACTTT.

This clonotype was found many times. J is TRBJ1-2 and V is TRBV19; D gene unclear. Germline V gene lookup returns CDR1 LNHDA and CDR2 SQIVND (reference sequence). The CDR3 runs 15 residues. Trimming removed 4 bases at V and 1 base at J, with 13 bases between. CDR3 DNA sequence: TGTGCCAGTAGTACCCTGACGGAGTATAACTATGGCTACACCTTC. This sequence encodes CASSTLTEYNYGYTF.